The source of this T cell receptor beta chain is a study of response to subunit inactivated influenza vaccine. Study-wide results and limits: It was the authors' suggestion that each seasonal influenza vaccination recruits few new T cells.

This clonotype was detected only a few times. Its antigen is unidentified. TCRdb reprocessed the RT-PCR reads with MiXCR, giving one entry per CDR3 protein. The sample lists around 850,000 distinct CDR3 sequences; approximately 17% were seen once. The V and J ends lost 5 bases and 5 bases respectively, with 19 bases between them. This CDR3 has 16 amino acids. Germline values: CDR1 MNHNS, CDR2 SASEGT. The chain is built from TRBV6-1 and TRBJ1-5; D gene ambiguous. This TCR came from a middle-aged man who received an inactivated influenza vaccine. Sequenced material: PBMCs from blood, taken roughly 5 days after vaccination. The CDR3 nucleotides are TGTGCCAGCAGTAGGCTCCCAAGTTACGTTGATCAGCCCCAGCATTTT. Translation gives CASSRLPSYVDQPQHF.